This T cell receptor (beta chain) comes out of a study of CD8 T cells in ankylosing spondylitis. Notes on the study in general: Within ankylosing spondylitis blood, a TCR beta motif made up of eight or nine highly homologous variants appeared to be characteristic.

Points on this clonotype: Its antigen is currently unknown.

Library preparation for TCR beta used quantitative 5'-RACE with molecular barcodes. TCRdb passed the 5' RACE reads through MiXCR, listing each CDR3 protein once. The sample contains 400,000 or so distinct CDR3 sequences, 26% of which appear only once. The CDR3 extends over 14 amino acids. The V end was cut by 1 base, the J end by 6 bases, with 14 bases between. Germline values: CDR1 SGHRS, CDR2 YFSETQ. Sequenced input: blood, either unsorted or a sorted T cell fraction (not recorded which). J is TRBJ2-7 and V is TRBV5-1; D may correspond to TRBD1 or TRBD2 (6 bases each). The sequence came from a male donor with ankylosing spondylitis. The CDR3 coding sequence is TGCGCCAGCAGCTTGCGTGCCGGGGGCGGCGAGCAGTACTTC. Protein: CASSLRAGGGEQYF.